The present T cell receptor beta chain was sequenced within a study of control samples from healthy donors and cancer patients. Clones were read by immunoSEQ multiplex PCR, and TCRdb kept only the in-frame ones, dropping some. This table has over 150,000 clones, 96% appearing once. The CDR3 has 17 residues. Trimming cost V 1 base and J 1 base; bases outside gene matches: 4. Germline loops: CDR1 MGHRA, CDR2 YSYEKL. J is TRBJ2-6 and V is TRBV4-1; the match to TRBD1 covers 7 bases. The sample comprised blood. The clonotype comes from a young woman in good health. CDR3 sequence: CASSQGGRGSGANVLTF. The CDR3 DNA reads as TGCGCCAGCAGCCAAGGGGGCAGGGGGTCTGGGGCCAACGTCCTGACTTTC.